The 8 T cell receptor beta chains given below trace back to one sample, sequenced in a study of post-analysis software for immune sequencing data. Their target antigens are unknown. Study-level findings and limits: Five TRBV segments, TRBV5-6, TRBV5-1 and TRBV20-1 among them, were found more frequent in patients than controls.

Unique molecular identifiers were present in the TCR beta cDNA libraries. A single record per CDR3 protein comes from TCRdb applying MiXCR to the PCR reads. This table has some 260,000 distinct CDR3 sequences, 35% to 40% appearing once. Material: blood. These receptors all stem from a girl aged 10-17 years with multiple sclerosis.

This clonotype was recorded a few times. The chain combines TRBV19 with TRBJ1-2, with D possibly TRBD1 on 6 matching bases. V was clipped by 3 bases and J by 8 bases, with 16 bases between them. Per the germline V gene, CDR1 is LNHDA and CDR2 is SQIVND (reference sequence). The CDR3 has 14 amino acids. CDR3 nucleotide sequence: TGTGCCAGTAGTATCGGGGGGCAGGGAAGGGGCTACACCTTC. Translated, it gives CASSIGGQGRGYTF.

The chain uses TRBV7-2 and TRBJ2-7, with 7 bases aligning to TRBD1. The CDR3 is 15 residues long. Germline values: CDR1 SGHTA, CDR2 FQGNSA. V gave up 2 bases and J gave up 3 bases; unmatched junction bases: 7. The CDR3 is CASSLSQGTFYEQYF. CDR3 DNA sequence: TGTGCCAGCAGCTTATCACAGGGGACCTTCTACGAGCAGTACTTC.

This clonotype was seen ten or more times. The CDR3 DNA follows: TGCGCCAGCAGCCCATTAGCGGGAGAAGATACGCAGTATTTT. Encoded protein: CASSPLAGEDTQYF. The rearrangement uses TRBV5-1 and TRBJ2-3; 9 positions agree with TRBD2. CDR3 size: 14 residues. J was trimmed by 5 bases and V by 4 bases; bases with no gene match: 5. The germline gives CDR1 SGHRS, CDR2 YFSETQ.

Turning to this clonotype: A much bigger clone sits one base away, suggesting this may be a read error. The chain is built from TRBV3-1 and TRBJ2-3; a possible D gene is TRBD2 (6 bases). The CDR3 spans 15 residues. Germline CDR1 is LGHDT and CDR2 is YNNKEL (reference sequence). Trimming shortened V by 1 base and J by 2 bases, and 10 bases separated the two germline ends. CDR3 residues: CASSQGLVDTDTQYF. DNA for the CDR3: TGTGCCAGCAGCCAAGGACTAGTGGACACAGATACGCAGTATTTT.

This clonotype was counted many times. The chain links TRBV5-4 to TRBJ2-5; no firm D call. Trimming pared 3 bases from V and 5 bases from J, leaving 8 bases between. CDR1 and CDR2 from the germline V gene are SGHNT and YYREEE (reference sequence). The CDR3 has 12 amino acids. CDR3 protein: CASSSPQETQYF. The CDR3 region has the DNA TGTGCCAGCAGCTCCCCGCAGGAGACCCAGTACTTC.

This clonotype occurred many times. The chain recombines TRBV5-8 with TRBJ1-5; D is ambiguous. V lost 4 bases, J lost 1 base, and 15 bases lay in between. CDR3 length: 16 residues. From germline, CDR1 is SGHTS and CDR2 YDEGEE. The CDR3 protein is CASSRAPTPSNQPQHF. CDR3 nucleotides: TGTGCCAGCAGCCGAGCCCCTACCCCCAGCAATCAGCCCCAGCATTTT.

This clonotype came up many times. This chain joins TRBV6-4 and TRBJ2-1, with D possibly TRBD2 on 6 matching bases. CDR1 and CDR2 (germline): MRHNA, SNTAGT. Trimming removed 4 bases from V and 7 bases from J, with 14 bases in between. The CDR3 has 14 amino acids. CDR3 amino acids: CASSVRGGVNEQFF. Written as DNA, the CDR3 is TGTGCCAGCAGTGTTCGCGGCGGGGTGAATGAGCAGTTCTTC.

As for this clonotype: This may be a read error, as it is one base from a much larger clone. The chain joins TRBV5-1 to TRBJ2-3; 9 nucleotides match TRBD1. The V and J ends lost 0 bases and 6 bases, in that order; junction bases with no gene match: 2. The germline V gene has CDR1 SGHRS and CDR2 YFSETQ. The CDR3 runs to 14 residues. The CDR3 region is CASSLGTGEDTQYF. CDR3 coding DNA: TGCGCCAGCAGCTTGGGGACAGGGGAGGATACGCAGTATTTT.